Shown below are 26 T cell receptor beta chains from a single sample sequenced in a study of blood T cell repertoires in COVID-19. This table comes from immunoSEQ multiplex PCR, and its TCRdb copy is limited to in-frame clones, with some not included. The sample shows 140,000 to 150,000 clones, 84% of them seen only once. The sample consisted of peripheral blood. The receptors derive from a human donor in a cohort sampled during active COVID-19.

The V gene is TRBV24-1, the J gene TRBJ1-6; 8 positions match TRBD1. The CDR3 has 15 residues. Germline V gene sequence: CDR1 KGHDR, CDR2 SFDVKD. V lost 8 bases to trimming and J lost 8 bases; unmatched junction nucleotides: 10. The CDR3 region has the DNA TGTGCCACCACCCCCCGACAGGGGCGCGATTCACCCCTCCACTTT. It yields the protein CATTPRQGRDSPLHF.

V gene TRBV25-1 combines with J gene TRBJ2-7, with a possible D match to TRBD2 (5 bases). The V and J ends lost 2 bases and 7 bases respectively, with 15 bases between them. CDR1 is MGHDK and CDR2 is SYGVNS in the germline V gene. The CDR3 has 14 residues. The DNA of the CDR3 is TGTGCCAGCAGTGAAAGGGCCACCCCGGGGGAGCAGTACTTC. Amino acid sequence: CASSERATPGEQYF.

The chain carries TRBV7-2 and TRBJ2-1, with 7 bases that match TRBD2. The germline V gene encodes CDR1 SGHTA and CDR2 FQGNSA. Losses at the gene ends were 3 bases for V and 4 bases for J; bases not matched to a gene: 6. The CDR3 loop spans 15 amino acids. Here the CDR3 reads CASSLYTGGYNEQFF. CDR3 nucleotides: TGTGCCAGCAGCTTGTATACGGGGGGATACAATGAGCAGTTCTTC.

The chain joins TRBV3-1 (or the pseudogene TRBV3-2) to TRBJ2-2; no reliable D call. V was shortened by 0 bases and J by 5 bases, with 10 bases between the two germline ends. Germline-derived CDR1 and CDR2 are LGHDT and YNNKEL (reference sequence). The CDR3 loop spans 15 amino acids. CDR3 sequence reads: CASSQDPRETGELFF. The CDR3 DNA reads as TGTGCCAGCAGCCAAGATCCTCGAGAAACCGGGGAGCTGTTTTTT.

J is TRBJ1-1 and V is TRBV4-1, with D unresolved. Looked up from germline, CDR1 is MGHRA and CDR2 is YSYEKL. This CDR3 region has 14 residues. With 5 bases removed from V and 0 bases from J, the gap between germline ends came to 10 bases. The CDR3 DNA reads as TGCGCCAGCAGCGACGAGACACTGAACACTGAAGCTTTCTTT. Its protein product is CASSDETLNTEAFF.

On this clone: An end of the junction does not agree with germline; a read error may underlie this. The rearrangement joins TRBV7-7 to TRBJ2-7, with TRBD1 identical over 8 bases. Per the germline V gene, CDR1 is SSHAT and CDR2 is FNYEAQ (reference sequence). The CDR3 runs to 14 residues. This chain's CDR3 is CASSRGQGAYEQYF. The CDR3 DNA sequence: TGTGCTAGCAGCCGCGGACAGGGAGCCTACGAGCAGTACTTC.

In this sample, this clone turned up once. This chain joins TRBV10-3 and TRBJ2-5, with D possibly being TRBD2 (6 bases). The CDR3 spans 17 residues. Germline CDR1 and CDR2: ENHRY and SYGVKD. V lost 2 bases, J lost 4 bases, and 20 bases lay in between. CDR3 residues: CAISEAGEAVGRETQYF. CDR3 bases: TGTGCCATCAGTGAGGCCGGGGAGGCGGTTGGGCGAGAGACCCAGTACTTC.

This clone was detected a few times. This chain joins TRBV11-2 and TRBJ1-3; TRBD1 agrees at 8 bases. Germline trimming cut 3 bases from V and 4 bases from J; bases unmatched to any gene: 2. The germline gives CDR1 SGHAT, CDR2 FQNNGV. This CDR3 spans 14 amino acids. The DNA of the CDR3 is TGTGCCAGCAGCTTTGGACAGGGAGGAAACACCATATATTTT. This codes for CASSFGQGGNTIYF. Full variable domain (outside the CDR3, taken from reference TRBV11-2 and TRBJ1-3): EAGVAQSPRYKIIEKRQSVAFWCNPISGHATLYWYQQILGQGPKLLIQFQNNGVVDDSQLPKDRFSAERLKGVDSTLKIQPAKLEDSAVYLCASSFGQGGNTIYFGEGSWLTVV.

The chain recombines TRBV4-3 with TRBJ1-6, with D possibly matching TRBD1 (6 bases). The CDR3 runs 15 residues. V lost 4 bases, J lost 4 bases, and 11 bases lay in between. CDR1 LGHNA and CDR2 YSLEER come from the germline V gene. CDR3 region: CASSRATGYNSPLHF. The CDR3 DNA reads TGCGCCAGCAGCCGTGCCACAGGGTATAATTCACCCCTCCACTTT.

The chain carries TRBV10-1 and TRBJ1-5; TRBD1 matches at 12 bases. Germline V gene data show CDR1 as WNHNN and CDR2 as SYGVQD (reference sequence). There are 18 residues in the CDR3. The ends lost 7 bases at V and 1 base at J; junction bases unmatched: 11. CDR3 amino acids: CASKEGTGGDGSNQPQHF. As DNA, the CDR3 is TGCGCCAGCAAAGAGGGGACAGGGGGCGATGGCAGCAATCAGCCCCAGCATTTT.

This chain joins TRBV3-1 (or the pseudogene TRBV3-2) and TRBJ2-3, with 12 bases matching TRBD2. The CDR3 length is 17 residues. Germline CDR1 LGHDT, CDR2 YNNKEL (reference sequence). V shed 8 bases, J shed 1 base, and the junction held 10 bases outside the gene matches. This CDR3 is CASASSGGAGGTDTQYF. The CDR3 DNA is TGTGCCAGCGCATCTAGCGGGGGGGCTGGAGGCACAGATACGCAGTATTTT.

The chain uses TRBV30 and TRBJ2-7; 10 bases agree with TRBD2. Germline lookup yields CDR1 GTSNPN and CDR2 SVGIG (reference sequence). The CDR3 consists of 15 residues. V gave up 0 bases and J gave up 7 bases; unmatched junction bases: 9. This chain's CDR3 is CAWSVGSGGSWEQYF. The CDR3, as DNA: TGTGCCTGGAGTGTGGGTAGCGGGGGGTCCTGGGAGCAGTACTTC.

This clone came up a few times. V gene TRBV6-6 combines with J gene TRBJ2-5; D perhaps matches TRBD2 (5 bases). Trimming stripped 10 bases from V and 0 bases from J, with 15 bases between. This CDR3 is 14 amino acids long. Germline V gene lookup returns CDR1 MNHNY and CDR2 SVGAGI (reference sequence). The CDR3 sequence is CATQLRGYQETQYF. The CDR3 nucleotides read TGTGCCACCCAACTCCGAGGGTACCAAGAGACCCAGTACTTC.

The chain couples TRBV19 to TRBJ2-1; D is uncertain. The CDR3 has 14 residues. Germline CDR1 LNHDA, CDR2 SQIVND (reference sequence). Trimming shortened V by 5 bases and J by 3 bases, and 11 bases separated the two germline ends. CDR3 bases: TGTGCCAGTAGTCCCCCGCAGGTCTACAATGAGCAGTTCTTC. Its translation is CASSPPQVYNEQFF.

This clone was seen only once. The chain carries TRBV9 and TRBJ2-1; 9 bases align to TRBD1. CDR3 length: 15 residues. J lost 4 bases, V lost 7 bases, and 9 bases had no gene match. Germline CDR1 is SGDLS and CDR2 is YYNGEE. The CDR3 region is CASDRQGVSYNEQFF. In DNA form, the CDR3 reads TGTGCCAGCGACCGACAGGGGGTTTCGTACAATGAGCAGTTCTTC.

J is TRBJ2-5 and V is TRBV5-1; a possible D gene is TRBD2 (6 bases). This CDR3 has 13 residues. CDR1 is SGHRS and CDR2 is YFSETQ in the germline V gene. The V gene lost 4 bases and the J gene lost 10 bases, with 17 bases spanning the gap. CDR3 DNA: TGCGCCAGCAGCCCCCCCAGTGGAGGGTACCAGTACTTC. It encodes CASSPPSGGYQYF.

The chain employs TRBV5-4 and TRBJ2-1; the D gene is possibly TRBD2 (7 bases). Trimming shortened V by 4 bases and J by 2 bases, and 22 bases separated the two germline ends. This CDR3 has 18 residues. In germline, CDR1 is SGHNT, CDR2 YYREEE (reference sequence). This CDR3 reads CASSPGGSGGGPYNEQFF. The CDR3 DNA reads TGTGCCAGCAGCCCCGGTGGCTCGGGCGGGGGCCCCTACAATGAGCAGTTCTTC.

This clone was detected only a few times. The gene calls are TRBV5-4 and TRBJ2-7; unclear D gene. Germline V gene data show CDR1 as SGHNT and CDR2 as YYREEE (reference sequence). This CDR3 is built from 12 residues. Trimming removed 4 bases at V and 2 bases at J, with 7 bases between. CDR3 protein: CASSQDTYEQYF. The DNA of the CDR3 is TGTGCCAGCAGCCAGGATACCTACGAGCAGTACTTC. Drawing the rest from reference TRBV5-4 and TRBJ2-7, the complete variable domain is ETGVTQSPTHLIKTRGQQVTLRCSSQSGHNTVSWYQQALGQGPQFIFQYYREEENGRGNFPPRFSGLQFPNYSSELNVNALELDDSALYLCASSQDTYEQYFGPGTRLTVT.

V gene TRBV6-5 combines with J gene TRBJ2-3; TRBD2 agrees at 8 bases. CDR3 length equals 13 residues. V lost 8 bases, J lost 1 base, and 2 bases stayed unmatched. From germline, CDR1 is MNHEY and CDR2 SVGAGI. The CDR3 DNA reads TGTGCCAGCGGGGGACTAGGCACAGATACGCAGTATTTT. Translated, it gives CASGGLGTDTQYF.

The genes are TRBV25-1 and TRBJ1-2, with 7 bases fitting TRBD1. The CDR3 is 13 amino acids. Germline V gene sequence: CDR1 MGHDK, CDR2 SYGVNS. V dropped 7 bases and J dropped 4; count of bases not matched to a gene: 6. The CDR3 loop is CASTKTGPYGYTF. The CDR3 region has the DNA TGTGCCAGCACCAAGACAGGGCCCTATGGCTACACCTTC.

This clone turned up a few times. The chain combines TRBV2 with TRBJ2-7; TRBD1 agrees at 10 bases. The V gene's germline CDR1 is SNHLY and CDR2 FYNNEI. V shed 6 bases and J 6 bases; nucleotides not matched to a gene: 5. There are 13 residues in the CDR3. The CDR3 reads CASRGDRGSEQYF. The CDR3 DNA reads as TGTGCCAGCAGGGGGGACAGGGGATCCGAGCAGTACTTC.

The J gene is TRBJ2-3, the V gene TRBV5-1; 14 bases line up with TRBD2. Unmatched junction bases numbered 9, after V lost 4 bases and J lost 5 bases. Germline V CDR1 and CDR2: SGHRS, YFSETQ. The CDR3 is 17 residues long. The CDR3, as DNA: TGCGCCAGCAGCATCCTGACTAGCGGGGGGGCGTTAGATACGCAGTATTTT. This translates into CASSILTSGGALDTQYF.

This clone was observed a few times. The chain has TRBV28 and TRBJ1-5; the D is unclear. V lost 5 bases and J 0 bases, leaving 14 bases between the germline ends. The germline V gene has CDR1 MDHEN and CDR2 SYDVKM. The CDR3 is 16 amino acids. The CDR3 sequence is CASSPPAGFSNQPQHF. The CDR3 nucleotides are TGTGCCAGCAGTCCCCCCGCGGGGTTTAGCAATCAGCCCCAGCATTTT.

The chain joins TRBV7-8 to TRBJ1-5; no reliable D call. CDR3 size: 15 residues. V lost 2 bases to trimming and J lost 8 bases, with 16 bases between them. Germline CDR1 and CDR2: SGHVS and FQNEAQ. The CDR3 DNA is TGTGCCAGCAGCTTATCAGAGGGAAGGGAGGAGCCCCAGCATTTT. This sequence encodes CASSLSEGREEPQHF.

The chain has TRBV7-9 and TRBJ1-1, with TRBD1 identical over 7 bases. From germline, CDR1 is SEHNR and CDR2 FQNEAQ (reference sequence). The CDR3 covers 12 residues. The V segment lost 6 bases and the J segment 5 bases; nucleotides outside the gene matches: 3. The CDR3 reads CASRGGRTEAFF. The CDR3 DNA is TGTGCCAGCAGAGGGGGCCGTACTGAAGCTTTCTTT.

The rearrangement links TRBV2 to TRBJ1-1; D unresolved. V lost 1 base and J 1 base, leaving 7 bases between the germline ends. Germline lookup yields CDR1 SNHLY and CDR2 FYNNEI. This CDR3 has 14 residues. CDR3 DNA: TGTGCCAGCAGTGAAGGGAGAGCGAACACTGAAGCTTTCTTT. It codes for CASSEGRANTEAFF. Full variable domain (outside the CDR3, taken from reference TRBV2 and TRBJ1-1): EPEVTQTPSHQVTQMGQEVILRCVPISNHLYFYWYRQILGQKVEFLVSFYNNEISEKSEIFDDQFSVERPDGSNFTLKIRSTKLEDSAMYFCASSEGRANTEAFFGQGTRLTVV.